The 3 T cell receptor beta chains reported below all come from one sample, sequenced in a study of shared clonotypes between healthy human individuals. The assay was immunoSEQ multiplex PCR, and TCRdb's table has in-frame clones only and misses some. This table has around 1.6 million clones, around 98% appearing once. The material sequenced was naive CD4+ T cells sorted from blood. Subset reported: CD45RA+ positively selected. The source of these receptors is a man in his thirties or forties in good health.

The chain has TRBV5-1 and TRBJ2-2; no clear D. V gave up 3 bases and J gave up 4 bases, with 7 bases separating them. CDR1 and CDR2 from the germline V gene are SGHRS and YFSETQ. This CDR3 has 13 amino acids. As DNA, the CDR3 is TGCGCCAGCAGCTACATGGTCACCGGGGAGCTGTTTTTT. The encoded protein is CASSYMVTGELFF.

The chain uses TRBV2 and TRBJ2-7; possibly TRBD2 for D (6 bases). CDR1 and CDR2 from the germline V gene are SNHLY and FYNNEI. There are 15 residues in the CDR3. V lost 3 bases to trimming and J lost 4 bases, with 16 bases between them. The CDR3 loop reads CASSEQGGAGYEQYF. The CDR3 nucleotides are TGTGCCAGCAGTGAGCAGGGAGGAGCGGGTTACGAGCAGTACTTC. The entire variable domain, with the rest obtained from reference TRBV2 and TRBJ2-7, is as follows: EPEVTQTPSHQVTQMGQEVILRCVPISNHLYFYWYRQILGQKVEFLVSFYNNEISEKSEIFDDQFSVERPDGSNFTLKIRSTKLEDSAMYFCASSEQGGAGYEQYFGPGTRLTVT.

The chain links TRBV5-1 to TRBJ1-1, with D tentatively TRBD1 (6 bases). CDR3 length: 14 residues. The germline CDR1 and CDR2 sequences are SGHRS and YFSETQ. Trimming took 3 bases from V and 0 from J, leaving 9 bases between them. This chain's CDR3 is CASSYGQMNTEAFF. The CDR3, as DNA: TGCGCCAGCAGCTACGGACAGATGAACACTGAAGCTTTCTTT.